These T cell receptor beta chains were read from a single sample in a study of T cell repertoires in cytomegalovirus infection. From the reads, TCRdb called clonotypes with MiXCR, one entry per CDR3 protein. The sample has nearly 550,000 distinct CDR3 sequences, 16% seen once; the top ten hold more than 20%. The sequenced sample consisted of CD8+ T cells from PBMCs. All receptors come from a human donor in good health (CMV status not recorded). Some clones in this sample may be carry-over from other donors' samples. Both conserved end residues are part of each CDR3. Each record gives: clone size, J gene, CDR3 length, V gene, D gene, CDR3 DNA, CDR3 protein. D genes are given only for firm matches. Expanded clones get a size class; other rows say once, few or many, or leave the size out.

. TRBJ2-7 16 TRBV27 TRBD2 TGTGCCAGCAGTTCCGATAGCGGGAGGGCCGCCTACGAGCAGTACTTC CASSSDSGRAAYEQYF
. TRBJ1-1 14 TRBV9 . TGTGCCAGCAGCGTTGGGAACGGGAACACTGAAGCTTTCTTT CASSVGNGNTEAFF
. TRBJ2-1 16 TRBV2 TRBD1 TGTGCCAGCAGTGATTGGGGGGACAGGGGGCAGAATGAGCAGTTCTTC CASSDWGDRGQNEQFF
many TRBJ2-1 16 TRBV28 TRBD2 TGTGCCAGCAGCCGGCTACTAGCGGGAGAATACAATGAGCAGTTCTTC CASSRLLAGEYNEQFF
. TRBJ2-3 16 TRBV5-1 TRBD2 TGCGCCAGCAGCTCATCTCCTAGCGGGGGCACAGATACGCAGTATTTT CASSSSPSGGTDTQYF
many TRBJ2-7 16 TRBV28 TRBD2 TGTGCCAGCAGTTTACTCCTAGCGGGAGGCTCCTACGAGCAGTACTTC CASSLLLAGGSYEQYF
many TRBJ2-1 17 TRBV7-9 TRBD1 TGTGCCAGCAGCTTAGAGGACAGGGTAAGCTCCTACAATGAGCAGTTCTTC CASSLEDRVSSYNEQFF
many TRBJ1-2 16 TRBV11-2 . TGTGCCAGCAGCCTGTCGAGGGGGGGCCCCTTTAGTGGCTACACCTTC CASSLSRGGPFSGYTF
. TRBJ1-1 15 TRBV28 . TGTGCCAGCAACTCCGGCCGGCTTTTGAACACTGAAGCTTTCTTT CASNSGRLLNTEAFF
many TRBJ1-2 15 TRBV12-3/TRBV12-4 . TGTGCCAGCAGTTTAAGTGGGGCAGGGGACTATGGCTACACCTTC CASSLSGAGDYGYTF
. TRBJ2-3 16 TRBV5-1 . TGCGCCAGCAGCTTGGCCATGTATTCCAGCACAGATACGCAGTATTTT CASSLAMYSSTDTQYF
many TRBJ2-7 13 TRBV27 . TGTGCCAGCAGTTTGGGCGGGGACTACGAGCAGTACTTC CASSLGGDYEQYF
. TRBJ2-7 13 TRBV7-9 . TGTGCCAGCAGATCGGGACGCCGGGACGAGCAGTACTTC CASRSGRRDEQYF
many TRBJ1-5 16 TRBV11-3 . TGTGCCAGCAGCTCCGCTGGGCAGCCAGGAGTTCAGCCCCAGCATTTT CASSSAGQPGVQPQHF
many TRBJ2-1 15 TRBV27 TRBD2 TGTGCCAGCAGTTTAGCGGGAGGGCGGTCGAATGAGCAGTTCTTC CASSLAGGRSNEQFF